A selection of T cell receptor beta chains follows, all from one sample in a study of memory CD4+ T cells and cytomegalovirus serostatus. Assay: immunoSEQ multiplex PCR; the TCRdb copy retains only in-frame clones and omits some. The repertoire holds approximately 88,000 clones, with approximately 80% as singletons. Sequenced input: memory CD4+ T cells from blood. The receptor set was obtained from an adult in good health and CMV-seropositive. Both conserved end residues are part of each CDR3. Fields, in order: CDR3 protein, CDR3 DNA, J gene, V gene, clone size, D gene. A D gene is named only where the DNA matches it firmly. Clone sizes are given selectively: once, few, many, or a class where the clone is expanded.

CDR3: CASSPTGTGNQPQHF
DNA: TGCGCCAGCAGTCCGACAGGGACGGGCAATCAGCCCCAGCATTTT
J: TRBJ1-5
V: TRBV10-2
size: .
D: TRBD1

CDR3: CASSYGQELGAFF
DNA: TGTGCCAGCAGTTACGGGCAAGAACTCGGAGCTTTCTTT
J: TRBJ1-1
V: TRBV6-5
size: .
D: .

CDR3: CASSIGLAGVETQYF
DNA: TGTGCCAGCAGCATAGGGTTAGCGGGAGTGGAGACCCAGTACTTC
J: TRBJ2-5
V: TRBV7-6
size: .
D: TRBD2

CDR3: CASSLDATGHTTQYF
DNA: TGTGCCAGCAGCTTGGATGCGACAGGACATACGACGCAGTACTTC
J: TRBJ2-7
V: TRBV5-4
size: .
D: .

CDR3: CASSYRENGYTF
DNA: TGTGCCAGCAGTTACAGGGAAAACGGCTACACCTTC
J: TRBJ1-2
V: TRBV6-6
size: .
D: .

CDR3: CASSPGDTAVNEKLFF
DNA: TGTGCCAGCAGCCCCGGGGACACAGCGGTTAATGAAAAACTGTTTTTT
J: TRBJ1-4
V: TRBV4-2
size: .
D: .

CDR3: CASSPFENWLQHF
DNA: TGTGCCAGCAGCCCCTTCGAAAACTGGCTCCAGCATTTT
J: TRBJ1-5
V: TRBV28
size: .
D: .

CDR3: CASRVLGDSNQPQHF
DNA: TGTGCCAGTAGAGTATTGGGCGATAGCAATCAGCCCCAGCATTTT
J: TRBJ1-5
V: TRBV19
size: .
D: .

CDR3: CASSTQGQGGAEAFF
DNA: TGTGCCAGCAGTACGCAGGGACAGGGGGGCGCTGAAGCTTTCTTT
J: TRBJ1-1
V: TRBV6-5
size: .
D: TRBD1

CDR3: CASSPADRAEEQYF
DNA: TGTGCCAGCAGTCCCGCTGACAGGGCGGAGGAGCAGTACTTC
J: TRBJ2-7
V: TRBV28
size: .
D: TRBD1

CDR3: CSVVVPGTGDEKLFF
DNA: TGCAGCGTTGTAGTGCCCGGGACAGGGGATGAAAAACTGTTTTTT
J: TRBJ1-4
V: TRBV29-1
size: .
D: TRBD1

CDR3: CASSPQGRGAPYEQYF
DNA: TGTGCCAGCAGTCCCCAGGGGAGGGGGGCTCCCTACGAGCAGTACTTC
J: TRBJ2-7
V: TRBV27
size: few
D: .

CDR3: CASSPGLAGIEQFF
DNA: TGTGCCAGCAGCCCGGGACTAGCTGGAATTGAGCAGTTCTTC
J: TRBJ2-1
V: TRBV9
size: .
D: TRBD2

CDR3: CASKNLLAVGHNEQFF
DNA: TGCGCCAGCAAAAACCTACTAGCGGTGGGGCACAATGAGCAGTTCTTC
J: TRBJ2-1
V: TRBV4-1
size: .
D: TRBD2

CDR3: CASSPTSGSTSETQYF
DNA: TGTGCCAGCAGCCCGACTAGCGGGAGCACGTCAGAGACCCAGTACTTC
J: TRBJ2-5
V: TRBV5-4
size: .
D: TRBD2

CDR3: CASKPGTEYGYTF
DNA: TGTGCCAGCAAACCCGGGACAGAATATGGCTACACCTTC
J: TRBJ1-2
V: TRBV6-5
size: .
D: TRBD1

CDR3: CASSMREWSYNEQFF
DNA: TGTGCCAGCAGCATGCGGGAGTGGTCCTACAATGAGCAGTTCTTC
J: TRBJ2-1
V: TRBV9
size: .
D: TRBD2

CDR3: CASSISGRIVEQFF
DNA: TGTGCCAGCAGCATTAGCGGGAGAATTGTTGAGCAGTTCTTC
J: TRBJ2-1
V: TRBV21-1
size: .
D: .

CDR3: CATSRDLGRQDEQFF
DNA: TGTGCCACCAGCAGAGATTTGGGCCGGCAAGATGAGCAGTTCTTC
J: TRBJ2-1
V: TRBV15
size: .
D: .

CDR3: CASINSGPPETQYF
DNA: TGTGCCAGCATTAATTCAGGGCCCCCAGAGACCCAGTACTTC
J: TRBJ2-5
V: TRBV28
size: .
D: .

CDR3: CASSPGQGGNYGYTF
DNA: TGTGCCAGCAGTCCCGGACAGGGGGGTAACTATGGCTACACCTTC
J: TRBJ1-2
V: TRBV28
size: .
D: TRBD1

CDR3: CASSIGQIYEQYF
DNA: TGTGCCAGTAGTATCGGGCAGATCTACGAGCAGTACTTC
J: TRBJ2-7
V: TRBV19
size: .
D: .

CDR3: CASKASRFPYEQYF
DNA: TGTGCCAGTAAAGCCTCACGTTTCCCCTACGAGCAGTACTTC
J: TRBJ2-7
V: TRBV6-5
size: .
D: .

CDR3: CASSLYRQGPNQPQHF
DNA: TGTGCCAGCAGTTTATATCGACAGGGTCCCAATCAGCCCCAGCATTTT
J: TRBJ1-5
V: TRBV28
size: .
D: TRBD1

CDR3: CASSLQGITNEKLFF
DNA: TGTGCCAGCAGTCTACAGGGGATTACTAATGAAAAACTGTTTTTT
J: TRBJ1-4
V: TRBV28
size: once
D: TRBD1

CDR3: CASSPSWARYGYTF
DNA: TGTGCCAGCTCACCAAGTTGGGCGAGGTATGGCTACACCTTC
J: TRBJ1-2
V: TRBV18
size: .
D: .

CDR3: CASSLVPGQGGYTF
DNA: TGTGCCAGCAGCTTAGTCCCGGGACAGGGAGGCTACACCTTC
J: TRBJ1-2
V: TRBV7-3
size: .
D: TRBD1

CDR3: CASTRGYEQYF
DNA: TGTGCCAGCACTAGAGGCTACGAGCAGTACTTC
J: TRBJ2-7
V: TRBV2
size: .
D: .

CDR3: CASSVGLAAGETQYF
DNA: TGTGCCAGCAGCGTGGGACTAGCGGCGGGAGAGACCCAGTACTTC
J: TRBJ2-5
V: TRBV7-3
size: .
D: TRBD2

CDR3: CASSLMASGSTDTQYF
DNA: TGTGCCAGCAGCCTGATGGCCAGCGGGAGTACAGATACGCAGTATTTT
J: TRBJ2-3
V: TRBV5-4
size: .
D: TRBD2

CDR3: CASSTGFFSGNTIYF
DNA: TGTGCCAGTAGTACAGGGTTCTTCTCTGGAAACACCATATATTTT
J: TRBJ1-3
V: TRBV19
size: .
D: .

CDR3: CASSYTGTPQNIQYF
DNA: TGTGCCAGCAGCTATACCGGGACACCGCAAAACATTCAGTACTTC
J: TRBJ2-4
V: TRBV9
size: .
D: .

CDR3: CASSPRASGTGELFF
DNA: TGCGCCAGCAGCCCCCGGGCCTCGGGCACCGGGGAGCTGTTTTTT
J: TRBJ2-2
V: TRBV5-1
size: .
D: .

CDR3: CASSSGQFNQPQHF
DNA: TGTGCCAGTAGTTCCGGACAGTTCAATCAGCCCCAGCATTTT
J: TRBJ1-5
V: TRBV19
size: few
D: .

CDR3: CASRQVGLEQFF
DNA: TGTGCCAGTAGGCAGGTAGGGCTGGAGCAGTTCTTC
J: TRBJ2-1
V: TRBV28
size: .
D: .

CDR3: CASSLEPGEMNTEAFF
DNA: TGCGCCAGCAGCTTGGAGCCAGGAGAGATGAACACTGAAGCTTTCTTT
J: TRBJ1-1
V: TRBV5-1
size: .
D: .

CDR3: CAIRTSGYEQYF
DNA: TGTGCCATTAGGACTAGCGGGTACGAGCAGTACTTC
J: TRBJ2-7
V: TRBV10-3
size: .
D: TRBD2

CDR3: CAARGTGGENTIYF
DNA: TGTGCCGCAAGAGGGACAGGGGGCGAAAACACCATATATTTT
J: TRBJ1-3
V: TRBV28
size: .
D: TRBD1

CDR3: CASRRRGGGTDTQYF
DNA: TGTGCCAGCCGACGGCGCGGAGGGGGCACAGATACGCAGTATTTT
J: TRBJ2-3
V: TRBV5-6
size: .
D: .

CDR3: CASSQALAGAYNEQFF
DNA: TGCGCCAGCAGCCAAGCCCTAGCGGGAGCCTACAATGAGCAGTTCTTC
J: TRBJ2-1
V: TRBV4-3
size: once
D: TRBD2

CDR3: CASSLQTSGTLAKNIQYF
DNA: TGTGCCAGCAGCCTACAGACTAGCGGGACTTTAGCCAAAAACATTCAGTACTTC
J: TRBJ2-4
V: TRBV7-2
size: once
D: TRBD2

CDR3: CASSSIFQGGGYTF
DNA: TGTGCCAGCAGTTCAATCTTCCAGGGGGGGGGCTACACCTTC
J: TRBJ1-2
V: TRBV28
size: .
D: TRBD1

CDR3: CASSGFTGELFF
DNA: TGTGCCAGCAGTGGATTCACCGGGGAGCTGTTTTTT
J: TRBJ2-2
V: TRBV2
size: .
D: .

CDR3: CASSDRDRNQPQHF
DNA: TGTGCCAGCAGTGACCGGGACAGAAATCAGCCCCAGCATTTT
J: TRBJ1-5
V: TRBV2
size: .
D: TRBD1

CDR3: CATSRDARGSNVYEQFF
DNA: TGTGCCACCAGCAGAGATGCCCGCGGGTCCAATGTGTATGAGCAGTTCTTC
J: TRBJ2-1
V: TRBV15
size: .
D: .

CDR3: CVSSARDSFYGYTF
DNA: TGTGTCAGCAGCGCTCGGGACAGCTTCTATGGCTACACCTTC
J: TRBJ1-2
V: TRBV9
size: .
D: TRBD1

CDR3: CASSLVLAGNNEQFF
DNA: TGTGCCAGCAGCTTGGTACTAGCGGGCAATAATGAGCAGTTCTTC
J: TRBJ2-1
V: TRBV5-5
size: few
D: TRBD2

CDR3: CASSLLVPDTQYF
DNA: TGTGCCAGCAGCTTGCTAGTACCAGATACGCAGTATTTT
J: TRBJ2-3
V: TRBV5-6
size: .
D: .

CDR3: CASTISTGRAPDTQYF
DNA: TGTGCCAGCACTATCTCGACAGGGCGAGCCCCAGATACGCAGTATTTT
J: TRBJ2-3
V: TRBV2
size: .
D: TRBD1

CDR3: CASGLAGPGELFF
DNA: TGTGCCAGCGGACTAGCGGGCCCCGGGGAGCTGTTTTTT
J: TRBJ2-2
V: TRBV2
size: .
D: TRBD2

CDR3: CASSVTGNQPQHF
DNA: TGTGCCAGCAGCGTTACAGGGAATCAGCCCCAGCATTTT
J: TRBJ1-5
V: TRBV6-5
size: few
D: .

CDR3: CASSLDGETQYF
DNA: TGTGCCAGCAGCTTAGATGGGGAGACCCAGTACTTC
J: TRBJ2-5
V: TRBV11-2
size: .
D: .

CDR3: CASRRTDGETQYF
DNA: TGTGCCAGTAGACGGACCGATGGAGAGACCCAGTACTTC
J: TRBJ2-5
V: TRBV19
size: .
D: .

CDR3: CASSIYPPDTQYF
DNA: TGTGCCAGTAGTATATACCCCCCAGATACGCAGTATTTT
J: TRBJ2-3
V: TRBV19
size: .
D: .

CDR3: CASSSQGSEKLFF
DNA: TGTGCCAGCAGTTCACAGGGTTCTGAAAAACTGTTTTTT
J: TRBJ1-4
V: TRBV7-2
size: .
D: .

CDR3: CASRTEKVWAANQPQHF
DNA: TGTGCCAGCAGGACCGAAAAGGTATGGGCCGCCAATCAGCCCCAGCATTTT
J: TRBJ1-5
V: TRBV7-9
size: .
D: .

CDR3: CSVEEFSASSYNEQFF
DNA: TGCAGCGTTGAAGAATTTAGCGCGAGCTCCTACAATGAGCAGTTCTTC
J: TRBJ2-1
V: TRBV29-1
size: .
D: .

CDR3: CASSPGQGLGSYGYTF
DNA: TGTGCCAGCTCTCCCGGACAGGGCTTGGGGTCCTATGGCTACACCTTC
J: TRBJ1-2
V: TRBV18
size: .
D: TRBD1

CDR3: CASSPGQGEEKLFF
DNA: TGCGCCAGCAGCCCGGGACAGGGTGAAGAAAAACTGTTTTTT
J: TRBJ1-4
V: TRBV5-1
size: once
D: TRBD1

CDR3: CASSQMAGFSTEAFF
DNA: TGTGCCAGCTCACAGATGGCAGGGTTCAGCACTGAAGCTTTCTTT
J: TRBJ1-1
V: TRBV18
size: .
D: .